This is a list of T cell receptor beta chains from one sample in a study of cytomegalovirus exposure and HLA in healthy donors. The protocol was immunoSEQ multiplex PCR, while the TCRdb copy is restricted to in-frame clones and leaves out a portion. The data show around 150,000 clones, just over 90% seen once. The sequenced material came from PBMCs. The receptor set was obtained from a man between 18 and 35 years old in good health and CMV-seronegative. Each CDR3 is given with its conserved first and last residue. D genes are given only for firm matches. Part of the rows lack a size; the others show once, few, many or a class for expanded clones.

TRBV7-9	NA	TRBD1	TRBJ1-4	TGTGCCAGCAGCCAGGGACAGGGGAATGAAAAACTGTTTTTT	CASSQGQGNEKLFF
TRBV19	NA	NA	TRBJ1-1	TGTGCCAGTAGTGATCGGTCGGGACAAGGGATGACCTTT	CASSDRSGQGMTF
TRBV10-2	NA	TRBD1	TRBJ2-1	TGCGCCAGCAGGGATAGACAGGGCCCCCAGGTCTACCTTTCCAATGAGCAGTTCTTC	CASRDRQGPQVYLSNEQFF
TRBV14	NA	NA	TRBJ2-7	TGTGCCAGCAGCCAAGATGGGGCGGAACCTTACGAGCAGTACTTC	CASSQDGAEPYEQYF
TRBV5-4	NA	TRBD1	TRBJ1-1	TGTGCCAGCAGTTCCTTCACAGGGGCAAGGAACACTGAAGCTTTCTTT	CASSSFTGARNTEAFF
TRBV19	NA	TRBD2	TRBJ2-1	TGTGCCAGTACCCTGGGAGGGGCGTACAATGAGCAGTTCTTC	CASTLGGAYNEQFF
TRBV29-1	NA	TRBD2	TRBJ2-5	TGCAGCCTAACGGTGCTAGCGGGATCTCTGGAGACCCAGTACTTC	CSLTVLAGSLETQYF
TRBV5-1	NA	TRBD1	TRBJ2-5	TGCGCCAGCAGCTTGGGACAGGGATTTCGAGAGACCCAGTACTTC	CASSLGQGFRETQYF
TRBV5-5	few	NA	TRBJ1-1	TGTGCCAGCAGCCCCGGGATGAACACTGAAGCTTTCTTT	CASSPGMNTEAFF
TRBV9	NA	TRBD1	TRBJ2-7	TGTGCCAGCAGTGGGACAGGAGATTTCTACGAGCAGTACTTC	CASSGTGDFYEQYF
TRBV30	NA	TRBD1	TRBJ1-1	TGTGCCTCAAAAACAGGGGGACTACCAAACACTGAAGCTTTCTTT	CASKTGGLPNTEAFF
TRBV25-1	NA	NA	TRBJ2-7	TGTGCCAGCAGTCCCTACGACAGGGAGCAGTACTTC	CASSPYDREQYF
TRBV15	once	NA	TRBJ2-7	TGTGCCACCAGCAGAGTAGACACAGCCGAGCAGTACTTC	CATSRVDTAEQYF
TRBV9	NA	NA	TRBJ2-5	TGTGCCAGCGGAGTGGGGGGTGGAGAGACCCAGTACTTC	CASGVGGGETQYF
TRBV6-5	NA	NA	TRBJ1-1	TGTGCCAGCAGTTACAGGGCCGCGGGAATTAACACTGAAGCTTTCTTT	CASSYRAAGINTEAFF
TRBV9	NA	TRBD2	TRBJ2-2	TGTGCCAGCAGCGTAGGAGCGGGGGGCACCGGGGAGCTGTTTTTT	CASSVGAGGTGELFF
TRBV19	NA	TRBD1	TRBJ1-2	TGTGCCAGTAGGAACGACAGGGACTATGGCTACACCTTC	CASRNDRDYGYTF
TRBV19	NA	NA	TRBJ1-2	TGTGCCAGTAGTAATTCAGGGCGGGGTGGCTACACCTTC	CASSNSGRGGYTF
TRBV19	once	NA	TRBJ2-1	TGTGCCAGTAGTATAGACAGCGTCTCCTACAATGAGCAGTTCTTC	CASSIDSVSYNEQFF
TRBV7-9	NA	NA	TRBJ2-5	TGTGCCAGCAGCTTAAAAGGCAGGGGATCAGTACAGTACCAAGAGACCCAGTACTTC	CASSLKGRGSVQYQETQYF
TRBV7-9	NA	TRBD1	TRBJ2-6	TGTGCCAGCAGCAATCGACAGGGAGTCCCTGGGGCCAACGTCCTGACTTTC	CASSNRQGVPGANVLTF
TRBV7-2	few	NA	TRBJ2-5	TGTGCCAGCAGCCCTCGACAGTCGCAAGAGACCCAGTACTTC	CASSPRQSQETQYF
TRBV2	NA	NA	TRBJ1-3	TGTGCCAGCAGGAGCTCTGGAAACACCATATATTTT	CASRSSGNTIYF
TRBV7-9	few	NA	TRBJ1-2	TGTGCCAGCAGCTCGGAGACGCTAGGGGACTATGGCTACACCTTC	CASSSETLGDYGYTF
TRBV6-1	NA	TRBD1	TRBJ2-3	TGTGCCAGCAGCGAGCAGGGGGTAGATACGCAGTATTTT	CASSEQGVDTQYF
TRBV6-5	NA	NA	TRBJ1-6	TGTGCCAGCAGTCTAAATCACAGGGTAAACTCACCCCTCCACTTT	CASSLNHRVNSPLHF
TRBV11-2	NA	TRBD2	TRBJ2-1	TGTGCCAGCAGCTTATTGGGACTAGCGGGGTACAATGAGCAGTTCTTC	CASSLLGLAGYNEQFF
TRBV6-5	few	NA	TRBJ2-7	TGTGCCAGCCCTCGGCGGGTAGGGGAGGTCTACGAGCAGTACTTC	CASPRRVGEVYEQYF
TRBV14	NA	NA	TRBJ2-5	TGTGCCAGCAGCAAGCGACAGGGAGGAGAGACCCAGTACTTC	CASSKRQGGETQYF
TRBV5-1	few	NA	TRBJ1-2	TGCGCCAGCAGCTTGGGAGCGGCAGGAGCGGCGGGCTACACCTTC	CASSLGAAGAAGYTF
TRBV29-1	NA	NA	TRBJ1-4	TGCAGCGTGGGGGGGGAAAAACTGTTTTTT	CSVGGEKLFF
TRBV19	NA	NA	TRBJ1-1	TGTGCCAGTAGCCGGGGTGTGGGCACTGAAGCTTTCTTT	CASSRGVGTEAFF
TRBV15	NA	NA	TRBJ1-5	TGTGCCACCAGCAGAGTCCGAGGTTTGGTAATGACCCAGCATTTT	CATSRVRGLVMTQHF
TRBV5-1	once	TRBD1	TRBJ2-3	TGCGCCAGCAGTGGGACAGGGGGTAGGGGAGATACGCAGTATTTT	CASSGTGGRGDTQYF
TRBV5-4	NA	TRBD2	TRBJ2-3	TGTGCCAGCAGCTCGACTAGCGGGAGCACAGATACGCAGTATTTT	CASSSTSGSTDTQYF
TRBV7-8	NA	TRBD2	TRBJ2-3	TGTGCCAGCAGCTTAGGGACTAGCGGACGTAGTGCAGATACGCAGTATTTT	CASSLGTSGRSADTQYF
TRBV5-5	NA	TRBD1	TRBJ1-4	TGTGCCAGCAGCTCGACAGGGGCGGGTAATGAAAAACTGTTTTTT	CASSSTGAGNEKLFF
TRBV6-5	NA	NA	TRBJ2-7	TGTGCCAGCAGTTACACAGGGATTGCCTACGAGCAGTACTTC	CASSYTGIAYEQYF
TRBV27	few	NA	TRBJ1-5	TGTGCCAGCAGTTTAGGCCAGGGGAATCAGCCCCAGCATTTT	CASSLGQGNQPQHF
TRBV10-3	NA	NA	TRBJ1-5	TGTGCCATCAGCGAGACAGAATCGAAGCCCCAGCATTTT	CAISETESKPQHF
TRBV10-3	once	NA	TRBJ2-3	TGTGCCATCAGTGACGGGGGAAGCACAGATACGCAGTATTTT	CAISDGGSTDTQYF